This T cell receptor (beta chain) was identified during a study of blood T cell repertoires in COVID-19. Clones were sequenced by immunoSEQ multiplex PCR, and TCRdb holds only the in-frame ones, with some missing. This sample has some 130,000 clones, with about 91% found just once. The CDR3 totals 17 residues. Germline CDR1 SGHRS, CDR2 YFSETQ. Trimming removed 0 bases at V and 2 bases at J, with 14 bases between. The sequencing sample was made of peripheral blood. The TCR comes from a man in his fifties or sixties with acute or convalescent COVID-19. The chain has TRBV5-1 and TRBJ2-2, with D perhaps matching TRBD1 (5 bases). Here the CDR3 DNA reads TGCGCCAGCAGCTTGGGTGCTGGGGCCATAAACACCGGGGAGCTGTTTTTT. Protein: CASSLGAGAINTGELFF.